One TCR beta chain is described in this entry. This entry is derived from a study of blood T cells in healthy people across ages. Combining a sample-barcoded 5' primer with a J-beta primer mix, a second PCR ran for roughly 7 to 11 cycles. Every sample gave at least 2.5 million paired-end reads containing CDR3. TCRdb re-analysed the 5' RACE reads in MiXCR, keeping a single row per CDR3 protein. Of over a million distinct CDR3 sequences listed, around 43% are singletons. V gave up 1 base and J gave up 4 bases; unmatched junction bases: 14. The CDR3 extends over 19 amino acids. Germline values: CDR1 KGHDR, CDR2 SFDVKD.

V is TRBV24-1 and J is TRBJ2-3; 9 bases line up with TRBD2. The TCR sequence derives from a woman between 55 and 75 years old in good health. The sample taken for sequencing was blood. The CDR3 DNA reads TGTGCCACCAGTGATTTTACTAAGACTAGCGGAAGAGGGGCAGATACGCAGTATTTT. Encoded protein: CATSDFTKTSGRGADTQYF.